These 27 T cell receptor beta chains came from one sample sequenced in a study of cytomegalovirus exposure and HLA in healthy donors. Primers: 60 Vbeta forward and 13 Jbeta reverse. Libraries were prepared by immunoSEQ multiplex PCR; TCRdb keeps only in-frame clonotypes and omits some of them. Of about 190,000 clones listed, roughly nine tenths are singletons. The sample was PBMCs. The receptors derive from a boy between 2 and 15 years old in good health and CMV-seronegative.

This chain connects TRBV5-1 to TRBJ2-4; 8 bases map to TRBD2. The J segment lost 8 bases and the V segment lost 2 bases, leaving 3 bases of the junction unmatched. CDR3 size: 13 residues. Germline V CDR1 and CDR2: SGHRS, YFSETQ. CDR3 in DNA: TGCGCCAGCAGCTTCCCCGGGGGGGACATTCAGTACTTC. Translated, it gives CASSFPGGDIQYF.

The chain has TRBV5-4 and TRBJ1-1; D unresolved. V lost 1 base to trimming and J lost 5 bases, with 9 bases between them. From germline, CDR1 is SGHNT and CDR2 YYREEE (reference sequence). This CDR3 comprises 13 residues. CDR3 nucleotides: TGTGCCAGCAGCTTGAGATACTTTACTGAAGCTTTCTTT. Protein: CASSLRYFTEAFF.

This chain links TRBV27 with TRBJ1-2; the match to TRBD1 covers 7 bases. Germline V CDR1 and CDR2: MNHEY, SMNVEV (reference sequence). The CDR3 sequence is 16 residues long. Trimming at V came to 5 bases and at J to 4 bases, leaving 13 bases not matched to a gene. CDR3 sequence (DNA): TGTGCCAGCAGTACCACACAGGGGCCGCTCCCCTATGGCTACACCTTC. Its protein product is CASSTTQGPLPYGYTF.

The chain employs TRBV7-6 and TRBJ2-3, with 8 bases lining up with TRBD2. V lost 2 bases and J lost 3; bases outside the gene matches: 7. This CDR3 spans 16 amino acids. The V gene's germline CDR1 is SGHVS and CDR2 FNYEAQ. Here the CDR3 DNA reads TGTGCCAGCAGCTTACTAGCGGGCAAAGGGACAGATACGCAGTATTTT. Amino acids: CASSLLAGKGTDTQYF.

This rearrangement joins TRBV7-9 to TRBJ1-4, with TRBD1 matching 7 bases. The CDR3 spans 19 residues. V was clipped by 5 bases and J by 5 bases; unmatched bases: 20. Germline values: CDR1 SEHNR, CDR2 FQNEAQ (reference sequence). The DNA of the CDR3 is TGTGCCAGCAGCCCTGGGACAGTTCCGTCCAACTATCAAAATGAAAAACTGTTTTTT. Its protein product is CASSPGTVPSNYQNEKLFF.

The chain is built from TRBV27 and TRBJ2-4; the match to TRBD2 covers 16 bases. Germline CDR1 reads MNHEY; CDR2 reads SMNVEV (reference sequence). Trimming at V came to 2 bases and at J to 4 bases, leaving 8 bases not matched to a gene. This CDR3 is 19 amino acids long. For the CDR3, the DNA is TGTGCCAGCAGTTTAGGGTATACGGGACTAGCGGGAGGGAAAAACATTCAGTACTTC. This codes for CASSLGYTGLAGGKNIQYF.

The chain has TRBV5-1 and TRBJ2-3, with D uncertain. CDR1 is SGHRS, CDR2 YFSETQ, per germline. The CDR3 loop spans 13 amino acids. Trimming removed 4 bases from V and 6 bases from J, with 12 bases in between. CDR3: CASSLNYADTQYF. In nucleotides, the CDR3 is TGCGCCAGCAGCCTCAATTACGCGGATACGCAGTATTTT.

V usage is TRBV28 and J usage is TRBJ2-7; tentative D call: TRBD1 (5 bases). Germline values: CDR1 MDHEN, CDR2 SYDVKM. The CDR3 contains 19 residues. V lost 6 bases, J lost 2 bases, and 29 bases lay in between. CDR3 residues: CASSLIVGQGKVYTYEQYF. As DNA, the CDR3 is TGTGCCAGCAGCTTAATTGTCGGCCAGGGCAAGGTCTATACCTACGAGCAGTACTTC.

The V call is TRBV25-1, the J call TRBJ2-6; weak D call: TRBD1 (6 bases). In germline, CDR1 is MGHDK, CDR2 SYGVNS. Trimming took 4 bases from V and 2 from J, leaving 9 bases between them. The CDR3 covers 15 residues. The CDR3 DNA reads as TGTGCCAGCAGTGTGACAGGTGCTGGGGCCAACGTCCTGACTTTC. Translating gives CASSVTGAGANVLTF.

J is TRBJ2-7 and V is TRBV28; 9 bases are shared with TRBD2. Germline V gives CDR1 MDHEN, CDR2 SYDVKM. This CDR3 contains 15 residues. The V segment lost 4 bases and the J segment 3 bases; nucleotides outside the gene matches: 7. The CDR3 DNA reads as TGTGCCAGCAGTTCTAAGCGGGGGGACCTCTACGAGCAGTACTTC. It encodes CASSSKRGDLYEQYF.

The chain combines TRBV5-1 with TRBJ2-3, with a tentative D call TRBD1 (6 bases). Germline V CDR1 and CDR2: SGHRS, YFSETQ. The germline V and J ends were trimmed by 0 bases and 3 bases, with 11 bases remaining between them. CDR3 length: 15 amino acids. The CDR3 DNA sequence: TGCGCCAGCAGCTTGGGCCAGGGGTCTACAGATACGCAGTATTTT. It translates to CASSLGQGSTDTQYF.

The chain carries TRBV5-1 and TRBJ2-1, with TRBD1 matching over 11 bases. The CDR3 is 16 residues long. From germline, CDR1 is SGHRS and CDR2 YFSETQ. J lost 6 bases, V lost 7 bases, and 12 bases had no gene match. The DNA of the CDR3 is TGCGCCAGCGCAATCCTGGGACAGGGGGGAGGCAATGAGCAGTTCTTC. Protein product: CASAILGQGGGNEQFF.

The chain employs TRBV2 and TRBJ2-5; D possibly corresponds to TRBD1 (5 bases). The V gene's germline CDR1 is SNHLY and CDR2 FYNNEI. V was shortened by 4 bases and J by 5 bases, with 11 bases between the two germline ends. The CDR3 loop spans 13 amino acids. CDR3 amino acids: CASSVAGMETQYF. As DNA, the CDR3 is TGTGCCAGCAGTGTTGCAGGGATGGAGACCCAGTACTTC.

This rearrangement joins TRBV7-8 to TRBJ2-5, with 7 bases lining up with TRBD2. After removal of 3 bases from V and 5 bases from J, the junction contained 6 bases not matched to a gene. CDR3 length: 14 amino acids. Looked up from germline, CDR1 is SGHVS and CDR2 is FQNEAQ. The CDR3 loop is CASSLESGDETQYF. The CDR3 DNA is TGTGCCAGCAGCTTGGAAAGCGGGGACGAGACCCAGTACTTC.

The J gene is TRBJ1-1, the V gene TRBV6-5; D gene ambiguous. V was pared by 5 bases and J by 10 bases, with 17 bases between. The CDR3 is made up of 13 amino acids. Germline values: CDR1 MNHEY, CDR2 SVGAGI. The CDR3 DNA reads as TGTGCCAGCAGTGAACGTGGCGGCCTGGGAGCTTTCTTT. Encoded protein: CASSERGGLGAFF.

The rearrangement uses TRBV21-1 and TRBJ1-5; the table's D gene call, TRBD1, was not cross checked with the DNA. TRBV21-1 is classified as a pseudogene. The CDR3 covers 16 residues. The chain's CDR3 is CASSWTASVVNQPQHF. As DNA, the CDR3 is TGTGCCAGCAGTTGGACAGCTTCGGTCGTCAATCAGCCCCAGCATTTT.

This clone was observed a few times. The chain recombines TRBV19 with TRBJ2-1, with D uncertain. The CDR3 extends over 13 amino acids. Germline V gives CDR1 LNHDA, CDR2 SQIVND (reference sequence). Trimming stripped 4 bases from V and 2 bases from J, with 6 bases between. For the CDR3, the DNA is TGTGCCAGTAGTAAACTAACCTACAATGAGCAGTTCTTC. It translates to CASSKLTYNEQFF.

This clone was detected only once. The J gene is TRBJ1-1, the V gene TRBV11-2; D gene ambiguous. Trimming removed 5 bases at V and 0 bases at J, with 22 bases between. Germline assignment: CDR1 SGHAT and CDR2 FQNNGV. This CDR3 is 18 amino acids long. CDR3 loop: CASSVKGPWRALNTEAFF. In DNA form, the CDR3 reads TGTGCCAGCAGCGTTAAGGGTCCATGGCGGGCCTTGAACACTGAAGCTTTCTTT.

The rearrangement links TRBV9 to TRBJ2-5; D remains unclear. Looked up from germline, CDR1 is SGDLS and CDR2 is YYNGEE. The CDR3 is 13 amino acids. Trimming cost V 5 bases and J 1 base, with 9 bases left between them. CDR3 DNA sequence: TGTGCCAGCAGTGGCATACGCCAAGAGACCCAGTACTTC. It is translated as CASSGIRQETQYF.

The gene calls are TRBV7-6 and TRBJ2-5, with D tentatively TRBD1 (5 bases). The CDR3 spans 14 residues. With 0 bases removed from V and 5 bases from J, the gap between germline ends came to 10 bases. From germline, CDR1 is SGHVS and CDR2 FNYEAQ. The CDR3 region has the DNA TGTGCCAGCAGCTTAGCTGGCAGGGCGGAGACCCAGTACTTC. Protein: CASSLAGRAETQYF.

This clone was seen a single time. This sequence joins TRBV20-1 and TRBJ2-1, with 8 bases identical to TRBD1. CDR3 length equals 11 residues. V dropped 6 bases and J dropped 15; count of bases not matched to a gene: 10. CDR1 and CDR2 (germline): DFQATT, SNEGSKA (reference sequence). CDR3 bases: TGCAGTGCCCCAGGACAGGGTACTCCGTTCTTC. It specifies CSAPGQGTPFF.

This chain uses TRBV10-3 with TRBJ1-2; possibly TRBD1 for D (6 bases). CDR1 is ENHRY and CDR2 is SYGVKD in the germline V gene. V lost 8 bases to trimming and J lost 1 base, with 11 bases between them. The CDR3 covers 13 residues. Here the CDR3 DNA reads TGTGCCATCCGAGCGGACAGTAACTATGGCTACACCTTC. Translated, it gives CAIRADSNYGYTF.

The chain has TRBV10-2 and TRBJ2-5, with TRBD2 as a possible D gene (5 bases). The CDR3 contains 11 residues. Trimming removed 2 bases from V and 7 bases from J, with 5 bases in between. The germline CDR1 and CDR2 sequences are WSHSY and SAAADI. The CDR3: CASSEEGTQYF. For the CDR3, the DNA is TGCGCCAGCAGTGAGGAGGGGACCCAGTACTTC.

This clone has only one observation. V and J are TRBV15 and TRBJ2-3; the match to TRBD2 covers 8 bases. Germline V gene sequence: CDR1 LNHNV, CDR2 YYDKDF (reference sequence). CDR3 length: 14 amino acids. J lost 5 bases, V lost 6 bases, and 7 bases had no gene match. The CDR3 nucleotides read TGTGCCACCAGTTCCGCCACTAGCGGAGATACGCAGTATTTT. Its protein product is CATSSATSGDTQYF.

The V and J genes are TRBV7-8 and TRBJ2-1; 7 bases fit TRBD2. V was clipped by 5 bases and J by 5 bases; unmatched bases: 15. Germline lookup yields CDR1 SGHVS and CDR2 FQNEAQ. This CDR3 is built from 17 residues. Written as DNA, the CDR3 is TGTGCCAGCAGCCCCCGGTTTCGCCAGCGGGAACACAATGAGCAGTTCTTC. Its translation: CASSPRFRQREHNEQFF.

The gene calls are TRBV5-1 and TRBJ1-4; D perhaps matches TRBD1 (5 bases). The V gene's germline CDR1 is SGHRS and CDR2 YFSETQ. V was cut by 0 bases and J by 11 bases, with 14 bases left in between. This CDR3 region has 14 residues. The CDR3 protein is CASSLALDTPKLFF. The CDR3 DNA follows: TGCGCCAGCAGCTTGGCACTGGACACTCCGAAACTGTTTTTT.

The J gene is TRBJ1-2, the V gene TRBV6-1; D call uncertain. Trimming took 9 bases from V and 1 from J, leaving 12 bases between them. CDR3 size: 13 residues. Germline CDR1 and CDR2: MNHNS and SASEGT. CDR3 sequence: CASTMAFNYGYTF. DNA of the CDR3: TGTGCCAGTACTATGGCTTTTAACTATGGCTACACCTTC.